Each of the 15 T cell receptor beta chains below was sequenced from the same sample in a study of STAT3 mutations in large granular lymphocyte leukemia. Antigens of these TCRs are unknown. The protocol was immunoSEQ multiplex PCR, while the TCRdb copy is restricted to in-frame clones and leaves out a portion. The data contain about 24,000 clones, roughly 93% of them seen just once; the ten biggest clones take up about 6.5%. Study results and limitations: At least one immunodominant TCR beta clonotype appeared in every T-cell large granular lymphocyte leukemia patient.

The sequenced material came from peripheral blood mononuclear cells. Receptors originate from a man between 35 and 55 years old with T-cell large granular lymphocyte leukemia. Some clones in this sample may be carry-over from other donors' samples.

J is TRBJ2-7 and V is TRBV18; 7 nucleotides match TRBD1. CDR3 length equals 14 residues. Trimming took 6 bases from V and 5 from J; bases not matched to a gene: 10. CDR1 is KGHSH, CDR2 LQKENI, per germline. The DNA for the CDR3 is TGTGCCAGCTCCCTGGGACAGTCTCGGAACGAGCAGTACTTC. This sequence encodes CASSLGQSRNEQYF.

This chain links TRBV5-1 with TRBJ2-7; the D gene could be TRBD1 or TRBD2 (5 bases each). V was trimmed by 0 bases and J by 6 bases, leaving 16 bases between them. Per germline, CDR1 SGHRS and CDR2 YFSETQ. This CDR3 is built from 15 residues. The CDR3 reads CASSLGGDAGLEQYF. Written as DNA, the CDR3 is TGCGCCAGCAGCTTGGGTGGGGACGCAGGCCTCGAGCAGTACTTC. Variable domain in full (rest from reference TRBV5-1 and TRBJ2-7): KAGVTQTPRYLIKTRGQQVTLSCSPISGHRSVSWYQQTPGQGLQFLFEYFSETQRNKGNFPGRFSGRQFSNSRSEMNVSTLELGDSALYLCASSLGGDAGLEQYFGPGTRLTVT.

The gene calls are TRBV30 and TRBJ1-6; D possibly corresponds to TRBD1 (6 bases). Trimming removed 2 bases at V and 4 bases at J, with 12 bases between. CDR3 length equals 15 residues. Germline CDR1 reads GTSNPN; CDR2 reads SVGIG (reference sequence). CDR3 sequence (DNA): TGTGCCTGGAGTCTACAGGGAGGTTATAATTCACCCCTCCACTTT. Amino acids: CAWSLQGGYNSPLHF. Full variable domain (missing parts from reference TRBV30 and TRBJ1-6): SQTIHQWPATLVQPVGSPLSLECTVEGTSNPNLYWYRQAAGRGLQLLFYSVGIGQISSEVPQNLSASRPQDRQFILSSKKLLLSDSGFYLCAWSLQGGYNSPLHFGNGTRLTVT.

This CDR3 reads CASSWGMGSNQPQHF. The CDR3, as DNA: TGTGCCAGTAGTTGGGGGATGGGGAGCAATCAGCCCCAGCATTTT. The chain links TRBV19 to TRBJ1-5; a possible D gene is TRBD1 (5 bases). The CDR3 consists of 15 residues. Germline V gives CDR1 LNHDA, CDR2 SQIVND (reference sequence). V lost 5 bases to trimming and J lost 1 base, with 12 bases between them. Filled out from reference TRBV19 and TRBJ1-5, the complete variable domain reads DGGITQSPKYLFRKEGQNVTLSCEQNLNHDAMYWYRQDPGQGLRLIYYSQIVNDFQKGDIAEGYSVSREKKESFPLTVTSAQKNPTAFYLCASSWGMGSNQPQHFGDGTRLSIL.

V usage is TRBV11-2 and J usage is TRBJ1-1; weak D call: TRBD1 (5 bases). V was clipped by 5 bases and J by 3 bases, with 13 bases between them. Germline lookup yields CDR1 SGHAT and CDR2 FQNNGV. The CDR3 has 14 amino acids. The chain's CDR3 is CASSSRGRHTEAFF. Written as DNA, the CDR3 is TGTGCCAGCAGCAGCCGGGGGAGGCACACTGAAGCTTTCTTT.

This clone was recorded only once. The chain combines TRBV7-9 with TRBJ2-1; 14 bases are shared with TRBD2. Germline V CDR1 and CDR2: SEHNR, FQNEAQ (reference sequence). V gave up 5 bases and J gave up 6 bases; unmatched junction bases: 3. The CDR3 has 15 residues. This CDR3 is CASSPTSGGANEQFF. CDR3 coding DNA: TGTGCCAGCAGCCCGACTAGCGGGGGGGCCAATGAGCAGTTCTTC. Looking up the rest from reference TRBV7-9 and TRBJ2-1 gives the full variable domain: DTGVSQNPRHKITKRGQNVTFRCDPISEHNRLYWYRQTLGQGPEFLTYFQNEAQLEKSRLLSDRFSAERPKGSFSTLEIQRTEQGDSAMYLCASSPTSGGANEQFFGPGTRLTVL.

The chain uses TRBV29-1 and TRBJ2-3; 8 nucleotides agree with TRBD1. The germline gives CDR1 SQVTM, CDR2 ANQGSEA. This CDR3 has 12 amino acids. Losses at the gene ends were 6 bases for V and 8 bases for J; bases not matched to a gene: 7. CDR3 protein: CSVKTQGGTQYF. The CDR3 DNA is TGCAGCGTAAAGACACAGGGGGGTACGCAGTATTTT.

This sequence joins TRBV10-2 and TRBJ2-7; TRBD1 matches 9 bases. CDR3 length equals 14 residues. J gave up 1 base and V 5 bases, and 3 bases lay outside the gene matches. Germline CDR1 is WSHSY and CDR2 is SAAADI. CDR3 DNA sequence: TGCGCCAGCAGTTCCGGGACAGGGTCCTACGAGCAGTACTTC. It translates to CASSSGTGSYEQYF.

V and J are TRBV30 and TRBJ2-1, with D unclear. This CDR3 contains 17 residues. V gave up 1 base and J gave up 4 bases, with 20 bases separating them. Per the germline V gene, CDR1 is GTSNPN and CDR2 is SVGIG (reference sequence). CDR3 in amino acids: CAWSGVDRVGLYNEQFF. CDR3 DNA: TGTGCCTGGAGTGGGGTTGATAGGGTAGGTTTGTACAATGAGCAGTTCTTC.

The CDR3 loop reads CASSYALGYTDTQYF. DNA for the CDR3: TGTGCCAGCAGTTATGCCCTCGGCTACACAGATACGCAGTATTTT. This chain links TRBV27 with TRBJ2-3; no clear D. The V end was cut by 4 bases, the J end by 2 bases, with 13 bases between. This CDR3 is built from 15 residues. CDR1 is MNHEY, CDR2 SMNVEV, per germline (reference sequence).

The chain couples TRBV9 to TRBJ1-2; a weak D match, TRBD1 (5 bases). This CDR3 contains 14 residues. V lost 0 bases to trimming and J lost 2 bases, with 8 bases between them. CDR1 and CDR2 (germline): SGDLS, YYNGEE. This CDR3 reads CASSVGGGNYGYTF. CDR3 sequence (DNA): TGTGCCAGCAGCGTAGGCGGGGGAAACTATGGCTACACCTTC.

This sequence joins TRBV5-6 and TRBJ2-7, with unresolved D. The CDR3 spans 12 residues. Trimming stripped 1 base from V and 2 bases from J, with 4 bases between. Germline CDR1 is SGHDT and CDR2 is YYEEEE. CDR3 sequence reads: CASSLLPYEQYF. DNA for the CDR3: TGTGCCAGCAGCTTGTTACCCTACGAGCAGTACTTC.

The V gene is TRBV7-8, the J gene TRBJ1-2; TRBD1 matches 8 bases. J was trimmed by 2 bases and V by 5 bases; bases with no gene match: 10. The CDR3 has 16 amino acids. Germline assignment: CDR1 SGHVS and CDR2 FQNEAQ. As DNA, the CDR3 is TGTGCCAGCAGCCTACTAACGACAGGGGCCAACTATGGCTACACCTTC. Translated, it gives CASSLLTTGANYGYTF.

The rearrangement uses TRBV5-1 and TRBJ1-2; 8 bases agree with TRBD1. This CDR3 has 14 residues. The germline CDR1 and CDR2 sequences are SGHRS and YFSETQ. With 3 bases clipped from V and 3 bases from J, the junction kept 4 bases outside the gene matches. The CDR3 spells CASSYGQGHYGYTF. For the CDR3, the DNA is TGCGCCAGCAGCTACGGACAGGGTCACTATGGCTACACCTTC.

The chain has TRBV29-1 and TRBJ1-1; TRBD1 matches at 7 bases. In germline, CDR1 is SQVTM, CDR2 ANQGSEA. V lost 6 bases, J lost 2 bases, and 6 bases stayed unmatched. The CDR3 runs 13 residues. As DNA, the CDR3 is TGCAGCGTAGACAGGGCCGTCAACACTGAAGCTTTCTTT. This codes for CSVDRAVNTEAFF.